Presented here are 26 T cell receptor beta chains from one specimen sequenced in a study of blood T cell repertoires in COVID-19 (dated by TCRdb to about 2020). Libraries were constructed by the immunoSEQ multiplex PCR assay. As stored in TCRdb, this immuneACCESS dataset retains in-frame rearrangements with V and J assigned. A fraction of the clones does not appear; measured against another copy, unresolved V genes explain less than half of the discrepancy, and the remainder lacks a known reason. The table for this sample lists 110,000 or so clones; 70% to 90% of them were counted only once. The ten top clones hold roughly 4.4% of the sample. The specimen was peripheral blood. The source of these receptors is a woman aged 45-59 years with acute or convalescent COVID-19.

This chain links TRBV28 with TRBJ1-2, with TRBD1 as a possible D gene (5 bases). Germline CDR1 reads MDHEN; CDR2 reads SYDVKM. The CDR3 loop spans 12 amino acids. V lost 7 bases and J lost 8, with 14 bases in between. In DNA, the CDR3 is TGTGCCAGCAACGAGATAGGGGCCGGCTACACCTTC. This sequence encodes CASNEIGAGYTF.

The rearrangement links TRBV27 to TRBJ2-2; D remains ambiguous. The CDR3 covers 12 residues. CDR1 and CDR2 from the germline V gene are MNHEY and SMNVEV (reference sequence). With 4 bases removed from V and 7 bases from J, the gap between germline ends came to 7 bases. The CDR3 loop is CASSYLSGELFF. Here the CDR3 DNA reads TGTGCCAGCAGTTACCTCAGCGGGGAGCTGTTTTTT.

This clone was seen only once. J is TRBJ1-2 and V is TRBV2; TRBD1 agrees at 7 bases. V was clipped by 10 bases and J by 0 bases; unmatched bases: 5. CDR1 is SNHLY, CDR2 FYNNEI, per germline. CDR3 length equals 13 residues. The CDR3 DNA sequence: TGTGCCATCAGACAGGGAGCTAACTATGGCTACACCTTC. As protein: CAIRQGANYGYTF.

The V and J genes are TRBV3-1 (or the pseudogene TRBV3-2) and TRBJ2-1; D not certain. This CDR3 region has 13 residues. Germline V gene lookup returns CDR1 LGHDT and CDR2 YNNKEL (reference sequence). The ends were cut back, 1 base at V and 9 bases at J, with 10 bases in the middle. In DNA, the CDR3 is TGTGCCAGCAGCCAAGTCCTAGTGGGTGAGCAGTTCTTC. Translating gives CASSQVLVGEQFF.

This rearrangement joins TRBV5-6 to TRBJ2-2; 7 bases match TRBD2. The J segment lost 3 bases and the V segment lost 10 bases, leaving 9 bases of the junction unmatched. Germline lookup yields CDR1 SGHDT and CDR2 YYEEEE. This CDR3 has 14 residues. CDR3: CASTWEGYTGELFF. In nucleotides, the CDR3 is TGTGCCTCAACGTGGGAGGGATACACCGGGGAGCTGTTTTTT.

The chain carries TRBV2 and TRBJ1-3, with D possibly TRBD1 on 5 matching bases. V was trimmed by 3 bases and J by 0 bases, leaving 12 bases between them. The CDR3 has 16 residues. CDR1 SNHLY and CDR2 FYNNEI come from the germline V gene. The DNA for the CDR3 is TGTGCCAGCAGTGATGTGCAGGGCCCCTCTGGAAACACCATATATTTT. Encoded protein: CASSDVQGPSGNTIYF.

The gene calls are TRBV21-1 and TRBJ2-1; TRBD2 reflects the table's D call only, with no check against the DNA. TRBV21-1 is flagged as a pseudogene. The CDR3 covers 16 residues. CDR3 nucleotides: TGTGCCAGCAGCAAAGGGAGCAGAGAATCCTACAATGAGCAGTTCTTC. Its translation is CASSKGSRESYNEQFF.

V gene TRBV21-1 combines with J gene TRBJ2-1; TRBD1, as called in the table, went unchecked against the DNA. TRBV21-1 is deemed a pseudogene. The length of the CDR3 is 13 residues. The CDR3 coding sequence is TGTGCCAGCATTAGTGCAGGGGGCAGTGAGCAGTTCTTC. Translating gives CASISAGGSEQFF.

The CDR3 region is CASSYEGQGDTEAFF. CDR3 DNA sequence: TGTGCCAGCAGTTACGAGGGACAGGGGGACACTGAAGCTTTCTTT. The chain uses TRBV6-6 and TRBJ1-1; 11 bases match TRBD1. This CDR3 region has 15 residues. Germline lookup yields CDR1 MNHNY and CDR2 SVGAGI (reference sequence). After removal of 2 bases from V and 3 bases from J, the junction contained 2 bases not matched to a gene.

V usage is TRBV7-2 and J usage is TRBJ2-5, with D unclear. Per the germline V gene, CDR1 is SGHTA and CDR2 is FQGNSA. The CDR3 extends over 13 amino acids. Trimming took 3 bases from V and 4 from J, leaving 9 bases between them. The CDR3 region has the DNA TGTGCCAGCAGCTTGTTCTACGGAGAGACCCAGTACTTC. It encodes CASSLFYGETQYF.

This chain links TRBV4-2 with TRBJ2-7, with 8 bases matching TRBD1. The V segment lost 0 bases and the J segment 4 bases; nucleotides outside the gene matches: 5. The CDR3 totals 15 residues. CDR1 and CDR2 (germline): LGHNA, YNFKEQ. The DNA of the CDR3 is TGTGCCAGCAGCCAAGATCCACAGGGGGGATACGAGCAGTACTTC. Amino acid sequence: CASSQDPQGGYEQYF.

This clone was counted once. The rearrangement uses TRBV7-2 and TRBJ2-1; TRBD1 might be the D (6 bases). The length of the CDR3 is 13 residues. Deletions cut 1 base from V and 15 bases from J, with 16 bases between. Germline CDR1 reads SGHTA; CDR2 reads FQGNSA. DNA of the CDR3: TGTGCCAGCAGCTTAGACCTAAGGGGGACAATGTTCTTC. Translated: CASSLDLRGTMFF.

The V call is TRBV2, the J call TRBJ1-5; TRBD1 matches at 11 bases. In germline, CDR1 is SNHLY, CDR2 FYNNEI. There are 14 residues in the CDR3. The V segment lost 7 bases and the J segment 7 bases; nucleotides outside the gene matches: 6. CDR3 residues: CASKGQGVGQPQHF. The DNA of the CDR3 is TGTGCCAGCAAGGGACAGGGGGTCGGGCAGCCCCAGCATTTT.

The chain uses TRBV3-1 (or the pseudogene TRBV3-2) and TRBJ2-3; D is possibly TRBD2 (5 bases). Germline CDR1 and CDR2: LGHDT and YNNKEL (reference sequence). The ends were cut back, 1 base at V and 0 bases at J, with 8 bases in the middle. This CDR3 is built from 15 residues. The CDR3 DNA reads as TGTGCCAGCAGCCAAGGGAGGTGGAGCACAGATACGCAGTATTTT. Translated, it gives CASSQGRWSTDTQYF.

In DNA form, the CDR3 reads TGTGCCACCAAGCCGGTTTCAGGTTCACCCCTCCACTTT. This encodes CATKPVSGSPLHF. This chain joins TRBV11-2 and TRBJ1-6; no clear D. There are 13 residues in the CDR3. Germline V CDR1 and CDR2: SGHAT, FQNNGV. The ends were cut back, 10 bases at V and 9 bases at J, with 16 bases in the middle.

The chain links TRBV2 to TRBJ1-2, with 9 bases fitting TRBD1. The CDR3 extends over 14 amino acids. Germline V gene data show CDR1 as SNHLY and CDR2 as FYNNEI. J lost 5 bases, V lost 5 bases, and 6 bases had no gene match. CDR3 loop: CASSLTGGSYGYTF. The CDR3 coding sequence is TGTGCCAGCAGTCTGACAGGGGGGTCATATGGCTACACCTTC.

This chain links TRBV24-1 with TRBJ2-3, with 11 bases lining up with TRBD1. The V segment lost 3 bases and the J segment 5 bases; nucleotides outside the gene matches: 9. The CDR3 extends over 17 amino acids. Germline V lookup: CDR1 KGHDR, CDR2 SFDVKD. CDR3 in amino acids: CATSDHGTGGFVDTQYF. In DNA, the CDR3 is TGTGCCACCAGTGATCACGGGACAGGGGGGTTCGTAGATACGCAGTATTTT.

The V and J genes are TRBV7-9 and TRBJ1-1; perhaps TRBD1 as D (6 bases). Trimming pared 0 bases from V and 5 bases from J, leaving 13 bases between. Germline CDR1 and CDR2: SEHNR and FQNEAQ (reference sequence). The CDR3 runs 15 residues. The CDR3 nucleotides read TGTGCCAGCAGCTTAGCGTATGGGACAATAACTGAAGCTTTCTTT. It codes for CASSLAYGTITEAFF.

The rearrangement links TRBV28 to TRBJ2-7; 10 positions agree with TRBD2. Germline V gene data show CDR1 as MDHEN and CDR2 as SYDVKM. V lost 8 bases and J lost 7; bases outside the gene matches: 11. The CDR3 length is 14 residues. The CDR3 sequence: CASLRASGSKEQYF. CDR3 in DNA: TGTGCCAGCTTGAGGGCTAGCGGGAGTAAGGAGCAGTACTTC.

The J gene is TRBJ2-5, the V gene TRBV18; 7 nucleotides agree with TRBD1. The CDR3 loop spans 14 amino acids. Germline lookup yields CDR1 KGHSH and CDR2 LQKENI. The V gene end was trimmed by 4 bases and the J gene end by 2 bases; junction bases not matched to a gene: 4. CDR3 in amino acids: CASSQRQGQETQYF. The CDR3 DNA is TGTGCCAGCTCACAACGACAGGGTCAAGAGACCCAGTACTTC. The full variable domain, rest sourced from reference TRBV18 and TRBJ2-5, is NAGVMQNPRHLVRRRGQEARLRCSPMKGHSHVYWYRQLPEEGLKFMVYLQKENIIDESGMPKERFSAEFPKEGPSILRIQQVVRGDSAAYFCASSQRQGQETQYFGPGTRLLVL.

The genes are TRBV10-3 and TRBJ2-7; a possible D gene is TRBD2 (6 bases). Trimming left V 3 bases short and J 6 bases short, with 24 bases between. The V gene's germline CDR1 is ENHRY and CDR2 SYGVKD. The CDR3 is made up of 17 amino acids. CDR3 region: CAISDQISVILAAEQYF. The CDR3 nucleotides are TGTGCCATCAGTGACCAAATTTCCGTTATACTAGCTGCCGAGCAGTACTTC.

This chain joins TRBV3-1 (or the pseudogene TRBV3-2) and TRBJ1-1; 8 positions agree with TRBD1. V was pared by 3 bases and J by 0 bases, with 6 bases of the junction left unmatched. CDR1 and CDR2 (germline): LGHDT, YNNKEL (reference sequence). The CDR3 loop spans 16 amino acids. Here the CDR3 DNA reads TGTGCCAGCAGCCAGGACGGACAGGGAATGAACACTGAAGCTTTCTTT. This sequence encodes CASSQDGQGMNTEAFF.

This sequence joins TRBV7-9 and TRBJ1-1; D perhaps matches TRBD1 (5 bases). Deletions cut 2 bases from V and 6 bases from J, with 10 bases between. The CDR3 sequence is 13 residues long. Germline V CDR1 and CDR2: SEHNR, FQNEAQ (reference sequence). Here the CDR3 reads CASSLSQGPEAFF. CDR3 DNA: TGTGCCAGCAGCTTAAGTCAGGGCCCTGAAGCTTTCTTT.

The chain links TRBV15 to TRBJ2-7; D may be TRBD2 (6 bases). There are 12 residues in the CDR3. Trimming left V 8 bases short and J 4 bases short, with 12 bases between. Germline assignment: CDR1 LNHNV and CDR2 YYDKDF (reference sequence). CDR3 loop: CATGRGVYEQYF. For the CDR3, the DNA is TGTGCCACCGGGCGCGGGGTTTACGAGCAGTACTTC.

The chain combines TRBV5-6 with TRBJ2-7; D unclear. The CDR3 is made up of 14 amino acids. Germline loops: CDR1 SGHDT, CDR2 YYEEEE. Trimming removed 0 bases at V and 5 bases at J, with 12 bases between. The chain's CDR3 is CASSLVRVSNEQYF. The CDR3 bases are TGTGCCAGCAGCTTGGTCCGAGTATCTAACGAGCAGTACTTC. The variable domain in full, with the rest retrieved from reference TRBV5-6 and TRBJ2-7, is DAGVTQSPTHLIKTRGQQVTLRCSPKSGHDTVSWYQQALGQGPQFIFQYYEEEERQRGNFPDRFSGHQFPNYSSELNVNALLLGDSALYLCASSLVRVSNEQYFGPGTRLTVT.

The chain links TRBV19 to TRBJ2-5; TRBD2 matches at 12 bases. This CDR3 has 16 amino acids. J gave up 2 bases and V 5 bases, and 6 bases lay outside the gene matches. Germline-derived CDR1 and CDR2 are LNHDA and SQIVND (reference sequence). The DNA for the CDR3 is TGTGCCAGTAGTCCCAGACTAGCGGGAGAACAAGAGACCCAGTACTTC. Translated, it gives CASSPRLAGEQETQYF.